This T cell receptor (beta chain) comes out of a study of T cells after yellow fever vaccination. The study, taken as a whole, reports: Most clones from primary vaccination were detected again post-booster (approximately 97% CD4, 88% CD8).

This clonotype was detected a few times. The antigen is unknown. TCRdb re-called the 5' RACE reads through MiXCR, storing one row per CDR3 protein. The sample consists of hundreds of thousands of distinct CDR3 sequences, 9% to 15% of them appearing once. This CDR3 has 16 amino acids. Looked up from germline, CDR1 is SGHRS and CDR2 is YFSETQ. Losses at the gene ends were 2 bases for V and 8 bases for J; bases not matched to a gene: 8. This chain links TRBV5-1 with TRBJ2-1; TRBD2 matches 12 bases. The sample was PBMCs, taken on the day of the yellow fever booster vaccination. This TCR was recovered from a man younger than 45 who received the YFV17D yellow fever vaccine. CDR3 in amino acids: CASSFSLAGGPHEQFF. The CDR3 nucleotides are TGCGCCAGCAGCTTCTCGCTAGCGGGAGGGCCGCATGAGCAGTTCTTC.